This T cell receptor (beta chain) was captured by sequencing in a study of CD8 T cells in ankylosing spondylitis. Broader study findings: Disease-linked clones had a CD8+ phenotype and relatively low frequency in peripheral blood. Matched ankylosing spondylitis synovial fluid reportedly showed significant enrichment of disease-linked clones. Ankylosing spondylitis blood appeared to carry a characteristic TCR beta motif of under ten highly homologous variants.

A quantitative 5'-RACE method, one with molecular barcodes, was used to make TCR beta libraries. TCRdb passed the 5' RACE reads through MiXCR, listing each CDR3 protein once. The top ten hold about 5% of the sample, which has 50,000 to 75,000 distinct CDR3 sequences, 6.2% seen once. This clonotype has at least ten counts. What it recognizes is unknown. Germline CDR1 MNHEY, CDR2 SMNVEV (reference sequence). This CDR3 comprises 19 residues. Trimming at V came to 5 bases and at J to 5 bases, leaving 15 bases not matched to a gene. The source of this sequence is a male donor with ankylosing spondylitis. The rearrangement uses TRBV27 and TRBJ1-6, with 10 nucleotides matching TRBD1. The sample was synovial fluid, either unsorted or a sorted T cell fraction (not recorded which). This chain's CDR3 is CASSLRTGGFEFNNSPLHF. The CDR3, as DNA: TGTGCCAGCAGTCTCCGGACAGGGGGTTTTGAATTTAATAATTCACCCCTCCACTTT.